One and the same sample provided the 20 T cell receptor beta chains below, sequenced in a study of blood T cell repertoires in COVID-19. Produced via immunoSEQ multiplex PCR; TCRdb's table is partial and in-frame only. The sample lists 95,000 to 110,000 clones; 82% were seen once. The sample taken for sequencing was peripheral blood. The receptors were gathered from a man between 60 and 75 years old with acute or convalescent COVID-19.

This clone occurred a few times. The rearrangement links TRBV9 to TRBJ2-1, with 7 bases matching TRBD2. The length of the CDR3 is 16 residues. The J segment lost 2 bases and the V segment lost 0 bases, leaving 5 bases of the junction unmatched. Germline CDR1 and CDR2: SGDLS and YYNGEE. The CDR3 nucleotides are TGTGCCAGCAGCGTAGGATCGCTAGCGGCCTACAATGAGCAGTTCTTC. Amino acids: CASSVGSLAAYNEQFF.

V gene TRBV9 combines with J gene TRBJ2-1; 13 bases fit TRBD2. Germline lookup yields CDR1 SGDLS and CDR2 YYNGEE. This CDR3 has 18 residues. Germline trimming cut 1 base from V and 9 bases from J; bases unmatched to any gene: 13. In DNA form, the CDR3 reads TGTGCCAGCAGCGTATCATCCGTGGGGACTAGCGGGACTAGTGAGCAGTTCTTC. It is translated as CASSVSSVGTSGTSEQFF.

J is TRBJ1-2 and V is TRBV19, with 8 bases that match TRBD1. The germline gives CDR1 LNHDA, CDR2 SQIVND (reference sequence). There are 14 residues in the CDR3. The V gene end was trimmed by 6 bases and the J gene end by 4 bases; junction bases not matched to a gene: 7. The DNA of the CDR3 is TGTGCCAGTAGCTCAGGGGGCTGGGGCTATGGCTACACCTTC. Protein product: CASSSGGWGYGYTF.

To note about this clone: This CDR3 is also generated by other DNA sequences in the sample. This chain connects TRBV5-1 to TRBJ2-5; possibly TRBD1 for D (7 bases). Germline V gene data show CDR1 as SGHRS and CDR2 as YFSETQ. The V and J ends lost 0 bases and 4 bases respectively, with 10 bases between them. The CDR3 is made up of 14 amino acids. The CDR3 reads CASSLGQGGETQYF. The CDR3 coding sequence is TGCGCCAGCAGCTTGGGACAGGGAGGAGAGACCCAGTACTTC.

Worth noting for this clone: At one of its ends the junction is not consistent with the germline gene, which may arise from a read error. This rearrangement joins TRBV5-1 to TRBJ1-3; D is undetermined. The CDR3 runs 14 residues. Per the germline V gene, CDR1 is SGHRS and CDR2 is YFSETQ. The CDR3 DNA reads TGCGCCAGCAGATTGGATCCGAGCCCAAACACCATATATTTT. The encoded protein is CASRLDPSPNTIYF.

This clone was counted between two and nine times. CDR3 region: CASSLAMEGSYEQYF. CDR3 DNA sequence: TGTGCCAGCAGCTTAGCTATGGAGGGCTCCTACGAGCAGTACTTC. V gene TRBV11-1 combines with J gene TRBJ2-7, with D perhaps TRBD2 (6 bases). V was shortened by 0 bases and J by 0 bases, with 9 bases between the two germline ends. CDR3 length equals 15 residues. The germline CDR1 and CDR2 sequences are SGHAT and FQDESV (reference sequence).

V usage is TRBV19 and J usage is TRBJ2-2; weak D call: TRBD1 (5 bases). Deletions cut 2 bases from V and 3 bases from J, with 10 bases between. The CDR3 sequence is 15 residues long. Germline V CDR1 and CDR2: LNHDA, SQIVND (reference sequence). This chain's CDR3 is CASSIRQGYTGELFF. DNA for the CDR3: TGTGCCAGTAGTATAAGGCAGGGTTACACCGGGGAGCTGTTTTTT.

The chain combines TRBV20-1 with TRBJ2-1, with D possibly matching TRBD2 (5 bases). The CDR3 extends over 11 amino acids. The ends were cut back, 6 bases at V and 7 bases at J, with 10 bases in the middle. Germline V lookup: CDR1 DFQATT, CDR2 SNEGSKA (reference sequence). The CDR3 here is CSARRGNEQFF. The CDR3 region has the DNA TGCAGTGCCCGTCGAGGGAATGAGCAGTTCTTC.

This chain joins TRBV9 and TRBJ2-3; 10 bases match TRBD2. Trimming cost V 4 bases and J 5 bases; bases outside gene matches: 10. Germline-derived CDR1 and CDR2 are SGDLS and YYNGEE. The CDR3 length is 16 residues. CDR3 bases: TGTGCCAGCAGCACAAGTAGCGGGAGGTTGGTAGATACGCAGTATTTT. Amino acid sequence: CASSTSSGRLVDTQYF.

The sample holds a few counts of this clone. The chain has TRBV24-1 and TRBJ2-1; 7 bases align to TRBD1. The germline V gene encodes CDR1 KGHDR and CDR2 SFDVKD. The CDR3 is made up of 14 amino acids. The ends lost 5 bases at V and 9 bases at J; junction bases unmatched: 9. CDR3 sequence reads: CATSVAPTGSEQFF. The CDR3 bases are TGTGCCACCAGTGTTGCCCCGACAGGGAGTGAGCAGTTCTTC.

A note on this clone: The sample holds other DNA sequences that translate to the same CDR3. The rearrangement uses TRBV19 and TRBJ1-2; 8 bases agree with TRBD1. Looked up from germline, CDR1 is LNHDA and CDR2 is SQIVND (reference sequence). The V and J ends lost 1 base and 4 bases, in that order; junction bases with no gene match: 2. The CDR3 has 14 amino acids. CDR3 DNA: TGTGCCAGTAGTATAGGAGGACAGGGCTATGGCTACACCTTC. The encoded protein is CASSIGGQGYGYTF. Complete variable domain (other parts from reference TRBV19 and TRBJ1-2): DGGITQSPKYLFRKEGQNVTLSCEQNLNHDAMYWYRQDPGQGLRLIYYSQIVNDFQKGDIAEGYSVSREKKESFPLTVTSAQKNPTAFYLCASSIGGQGYGYTFGSGTRLTVV.

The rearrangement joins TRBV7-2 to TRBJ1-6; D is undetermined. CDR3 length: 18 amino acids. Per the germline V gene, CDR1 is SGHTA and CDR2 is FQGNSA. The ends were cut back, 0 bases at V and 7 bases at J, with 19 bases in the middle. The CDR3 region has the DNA TGTGCCAGCAGCTTAGCCCCCTTGTCCGAGAACGGGAATTCACCCCTCCACTTT. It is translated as CASSLAPLSENGNSPLHF.

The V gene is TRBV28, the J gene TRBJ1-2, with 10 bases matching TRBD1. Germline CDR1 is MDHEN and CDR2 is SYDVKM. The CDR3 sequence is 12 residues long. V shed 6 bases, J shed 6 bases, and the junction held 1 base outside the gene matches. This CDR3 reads CASRTGGHGYTF. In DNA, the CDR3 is TGTGCCAGCAGGACAGGGGGCCATGGCTACACCTTC.

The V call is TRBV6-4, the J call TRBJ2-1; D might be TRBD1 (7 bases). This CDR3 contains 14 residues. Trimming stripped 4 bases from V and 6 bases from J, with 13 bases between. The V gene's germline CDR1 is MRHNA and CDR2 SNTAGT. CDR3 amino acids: CASSVYRGLNEQFF. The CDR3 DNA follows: TGTGCCAGCAGTGTTTACAGGGGACTCAATGAGCAGTTCTTC.

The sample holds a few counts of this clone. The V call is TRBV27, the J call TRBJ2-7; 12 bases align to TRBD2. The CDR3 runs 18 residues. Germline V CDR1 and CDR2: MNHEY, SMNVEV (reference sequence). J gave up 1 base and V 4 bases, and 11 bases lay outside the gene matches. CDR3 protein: CASSSGLAGRFRSYEQYF. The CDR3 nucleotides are TGTGCCAGCAGTTCAGGACTAGCGGGAAGATTTAGGTCCTACGAGCAGTACTTC.

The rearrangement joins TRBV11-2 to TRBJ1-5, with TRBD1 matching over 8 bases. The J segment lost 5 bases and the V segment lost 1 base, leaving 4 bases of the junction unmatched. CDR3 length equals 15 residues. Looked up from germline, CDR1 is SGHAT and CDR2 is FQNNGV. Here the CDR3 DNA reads TGTGCCAGCAGCTTAGGGACAGGGTCGTATCAGCCCCAGCATTTT. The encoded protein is CASSLGTGSYQPQHF. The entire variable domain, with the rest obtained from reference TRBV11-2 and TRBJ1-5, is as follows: EAGVAQSPRYKIIEKRQSVAFWCNPISGHATLYWYQQILGQGPKLLIQFQNNGVVDDSQLPKDRFSAERLKGVDSTLKIQPAKLEDSAVYLCASSLGTGSYQPQHFGDGTRLSIL.

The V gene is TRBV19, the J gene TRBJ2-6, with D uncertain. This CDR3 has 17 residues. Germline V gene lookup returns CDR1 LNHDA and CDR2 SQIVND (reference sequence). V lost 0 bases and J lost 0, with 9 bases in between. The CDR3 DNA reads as TGTGCCAGTAGTATAGATGGTGGCATCTCTGGGGCCAACGTCCTGACTTTC. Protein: CASSIDGGISGANVLTF. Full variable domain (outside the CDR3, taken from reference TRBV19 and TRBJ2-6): DGGITQSPKYLFRKEGQNVTLSCEQNLNHDAMYWYRQDPGQGLRLIYYSQIVNDFQKGDIAEGYSVSREKKESFPLTVTSAQKNPTAFYLCASSIDGGISGANVLTFGAGSRLTVL.

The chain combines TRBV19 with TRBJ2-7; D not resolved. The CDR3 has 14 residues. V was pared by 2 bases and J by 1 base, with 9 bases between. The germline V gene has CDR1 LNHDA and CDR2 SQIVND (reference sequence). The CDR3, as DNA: TGTGCCAGTAGTATAAGACTGTTTTCCTACGAGCAGTACTTC. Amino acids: CASSIRLFSYEQYF.

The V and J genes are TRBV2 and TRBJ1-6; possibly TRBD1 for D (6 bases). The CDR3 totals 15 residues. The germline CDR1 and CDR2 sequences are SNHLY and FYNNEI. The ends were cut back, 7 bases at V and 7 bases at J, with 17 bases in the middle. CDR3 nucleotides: TGTGCCAGCAACCCCAGGGACAATCCCAATTCACCCCTCCACTTT. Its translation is CASNPRDNPNSPLHF.

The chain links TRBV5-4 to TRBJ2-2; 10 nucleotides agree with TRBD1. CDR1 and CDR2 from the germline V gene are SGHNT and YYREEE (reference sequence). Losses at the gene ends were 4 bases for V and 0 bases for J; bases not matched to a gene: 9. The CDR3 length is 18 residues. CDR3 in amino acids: CASSTPGQGTTNTGELFF. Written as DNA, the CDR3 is TGTGCCAGCAGCACCCCGGGACAGGGGACTACGAACACCGGGGAGCTGTTTTTT.